Below are 18 T cell receptor beta chains sequenced from a single sample in a study of T cell repertoires in cytomegalovirus infection. TCRdb reprocessed the reads with MiXCR, giving one entry per CDR3 protein. The sample has nearly 650,000 distinct CDR3 sequences; roughly 26% are singletons. Sample: CD8+ T cells from PBMCs. These TCRs come from a human donor in good health (CMV status not recorded). Some clones in this sample may be carry-over from other donors' samples.

Details on this clonotype: Germline is not matched at one junction end, which may reflect a read error. The V call is TRBV29-1, the J call TRBJ2-7, with no clear D. CDR3 length equals 14 residues. Germline V CDR1 and CDR2: SQVTM, ANQGSEA. Here the CDR3 reads CNVEGWRNSYEQYF. The CDR3 DNA is TGCAACGTTGAAGGATGGCGGAACTCCTACGAGCAGTACTTC.

As for this clonotype: The junction and the germline gene differ at one end; a read error may be behind it. V usage is TRBV5-6 and J usage is TRBJ2-1; 8 bases line up with TRBD1. The CDR3 contains 18 residues. CDR1 is SGHDT and CDR2 is YYEEEE in the germline V gene. CDR3 amino acids: CVSSSGQAYRSTDNEQFF. CDR3 nucleotides: TGTGTCAGCAGCTCGGGACAGGCATATCGGTCAACGGACAATGAGCAGTTCTTC.

A few counts support this clonotype. The chain employs TRBV28 and TRBJ2-5; a possible D gene is TRBD1 (5 bases). Germline V gene sequence: CDR1 MDHEN, CDR2 SYDVKM. Trimming cost V 6 bases and J 2 bases, with 19 bases left between them. The CDR3 has 16 residues. The CDR3 nucleotides read TGTGCCAGCAGCTCGAGACAGTCCGACTTTCAAGAGACCCAGTACTTC. Translated, it gives CASSSRQSDFQETQYF.

The chain uses TRBV10-3 and TRBJ2-7; 11 bases match TRBD2. The germline gives CDR1 ENHRY, CDR2 SYGVKD. The CDR3 sequence is 14 residues long. The V and J ends lost 8 bases and 3 bases, in that order; junction bases with no gene match: 6. CDR3 coding DNA: TGTGCCATCCAACCCGGGACTAGCGGCTACGAGCAGTACTTC. It codes for CAIQPGTSGYEQYF.

The sample holds many counts of this clonotype. The rearrangement joins TRBV7-6 to TRBJ2-7; 7 bases are a match to TRBD2. The V and J ends lost 1 base and 3 bases, in that order; junction bases with no gene match: 0. The CDR3 runs to 13 residues. The V gene's germline CDR1 is SGHVS and CDR2 FNYEAQ. The CDR3 loop reads CASSLGDYYEQYF. The CDR3 DNA reads TGTGCCAGCAGCTTAGGGGACTACTACGAGCAGTACTTC.

This sequence joins TRBV12-3 or TRBV12-4 and TRBJ2-7, with D possibly being TRBD1 (6 bases). Trimming pared 6 bases from V and 7 bases from J, leaving 22 bases between. The CDR3 covers 15 residues. The CDR3 region is CASRPGTEGVLEQYF. For the CDR3, the DNA is TGTGCCAGCAGACCAGGGACCGAGGGGGTATTAGAGCAGTACTTC.

This clonotype was found a few times. The J gene is TRBJ2-2, the V gene TRBV12-3 or TRBV12-4; 11 positions match TRBD1. The V gene end was trimmed by 3 bases and the J gene end by 7 bases; junction bases not matched to a gene: 10. The CDR3 length is 17 residues. The CDR3 spells CASSFLHGTGGNGELFF. CDR3 nucleotides: TGTGCCAGCAGTTTCCTTCATGGGACAGGGGGAAACGGGGAGCTGTTTTTT.

This clonotype showed up many times. The chain uses TRBV7-9 and TRBJ1-1; D unclear. The CDR3 runs to 12 residues. Germline V lookup: CDR1 SEHNR, CDR2 FQNEAQ (reference sequence). The V end was cut by 2 bases, the J end by 4 bases, with 5 bases between. The CDR3 sequence: CASSLSLTEAFF. CDR3 DNA: TGTGCCAGCAGCTTATCGCTCACTGAAGCTTTCTTT. The whole variable domain, remainder taken from reference TRBV7-9 and TRBJ1-1, is DTGVSQNPRHKITKRGQNVTFRCDPISEHNRLYWYRQTLGQGPEFLTYFQNEAQLEKSRLLSDRFSAERPKGSFSTLEIQRTEQGDSAMYLCASSLSLTEAFFGQGTRLTVV.

This clonotype was found many times. This rearrangement joins TRBV6-5 to TRBJ2-1; TRBD1 agrees at 8 bases. Looked up from germline, CDR1 is MNHEY and CDR2 is SVGAGI. The CDR3 extends over 15 amino acids. The trim removed 4 bases at V and 5 bases at J, leaving 7 bases unmatched. The CDR3 region has the DNA TGTGCCAGCAGTTTGGGCAGGGGGCTTAACAATGAGCAGTTCTTC. Amino acid sequence: CASSLGRGLNNEQFF.

Points on this clonotype: Relative to the germline gene, one junction end is altered; a read error may explain this. The V and J genes are TRBV4-1 and TRBJ2-7; either TRBD1 or TRBD2 may supply D (5 bases each). This CDR3 is 18 amino acids long. Germline values: CDR1 MGHRA, CDR2 YSYEKL. The CDR3 DNA follows: TGCGCCAACAGCCAAGAGTTCTATAGAGGGGTCGGTCTCTACGAGCAGTACTTC. Residues: CANSQEFYRGVGLYEQYF.

This clonotype was seen ten or more times. The rearrangement uses TRBV11-2 and TRBJ2-5; D gene ambiguous. The CDR3 is 16 residues long. Germline-derived CDR1 and CDR2 are SGHAT and FQNNGV. The V gene lost 1 base and the J gene lost 0 bases, with 12 bases spanning the gap. CDR3 DNA sequence: TGTGCCAGCAGCTTAGGGCAGCGCCCATACCAAGAGACCCAGTACTTC. It is translated as CASSLGQRPYQETQYF.

This clonotype was counted only a few times. This CDR3 reads CASSLDKVSRGPNTEAFF. CDR3 sequence (DNA): TGTGCCAGCAGCTTGGATAAGGTGTCCAGGGGACCGAACACTGAAGCTTTCTTT. J is TRBJ1-1 and V is TRBV5-6; the D gene is possibly TRBD1 (6 bases). V was shortened by 0 bases and J by 1 base, with 19 bases between the two germline ends. The CDR3 is 18 amino acids. CDR1 is SGHDT, CDR2 YYEEEE, per germline.

This clonotype was counted between two and nine times. The chain combines TRBV6-2 or TRBV6-3 with TRBJ2-1; TRBD1 matches at 9 bases. Per germline, CDR1 MNHEY and CDR2 SVGEGT. Unmatched junction bases numbered 6, after V lost 6 bases and J lost 9 bases. CDR3 length: 13 amino acids. The CDR3 bases are TGTGCCAGCAGAAAACAGGGGGCGGTTGAGCAGTTCTTC. Protein product: CASRKQGAVEQFF.

This clonotype was detected many times. This chain connects TRBV6-6 to TRBJ2-3; 12 bases align to TRBD2. The CDR3 runs 18 residues. Looked up from germline, CDR1 is MNHNY and CDR2 is SVGAGI (reference sequence). The J segment lost 0 bases and the V segment lost 2 bases, leaving 6 bases of the junction unmatched. CDR3 DNA: TGTGCCAGCAGTTACCCGCTAGCGGGGGGGCGGAGCACAGATACGCAGTATTTT. Translating it yields CASSYPLAGGRSTDTQYF.

This clonotype was seen more than once but under ten times. This chain uses TRBV20-1 with TRBJ2-7; no firm D call. The V gene lost 3 bases and the J gene lost 0 bases, with 6 bases spanning the gap. Germline V lookup: CDR1 DFQATT, CDR2 SNEGSKA (reference sequence). There are 12 residues in the CDR3. CDR3 DNA sequence: TGCAGTGCTAGGAGTATCTCCTACGAGCAGTACGTC. Its protein is CSARSISYEQYV.

The J gene is TRBJ2-7, the V gene TRBV5-1; no firm D call. CDR1 is SGHRS, CDR2 YFSETQ, per germline. Deletions cut 6 bases from V and 2 bases from J, with 15 bases between. The CDR3 is made up of 14 amino acids. The CDR3 here is CASIDLGQPYEQYF. CDR3 nucleotides: TGCGCCAGCATCGACTTGGGCCAGCCCTACGAGCAGTACTTC. The whole variable domain, filled in from reference TRBV5-1 and TRBJ2-7, reads KAGVTQTPRYLIKTRGQQVTLSCSPISGHRSVSWYQQTPGQGLQFLFEYFSETQRNKGNFPGRFSGRQFSNSRSEMNVSTLELGDSALYLCASIDLGQPYEQYFGPGTRLTVT.

This clonotype was seen a few times. The CDR3 reads CASRLNYEQYV. The DNA of the CDR3 is TGTGCCAGCAGACTCAATTACGAGCAGTACGTC. This chain uses TRBV2 with TRBJ2-7; unclear D gene. Trimming shortened V by 6 bases and J by 4 bases, and 7 bases separated the two germline ends. Germline V gene lookup returns CDR1 SNHLY and CDR2 FYNNEI. CDR3 size: 11 residues.

This clonotype occurred many times. The chain recombines TRBV5-6 with TRBJ2-1; D remains ambiguous. The CDR3 spans 14 residues. V lost 2 bases and J lost 5, with 11 bases in between. The V gene's germline CDR1 is SGHDT and CDR2 YYEEEE. The CDR3 protein is CASSLGRPNNEQFF. CDR3 nucleotide sequence: TGTGCCAGCAGCTTAGGACGGCCGAACAATGAGCAGTTCTTC.